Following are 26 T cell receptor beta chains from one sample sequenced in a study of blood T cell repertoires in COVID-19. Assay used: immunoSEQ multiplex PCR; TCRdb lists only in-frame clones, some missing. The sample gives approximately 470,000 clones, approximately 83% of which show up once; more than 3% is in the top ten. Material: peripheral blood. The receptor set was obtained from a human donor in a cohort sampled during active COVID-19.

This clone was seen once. The CDR3 DNA reads TGTGCCAGCAGCCAAGGGGAAGCGGGAGGAAACACCGGGGAGCTGTTTTTT. Encoded protein: CASSQGEAGGNTGELFF. The chain employs TRBV4-2 and TRBJ2-2, with 9 nucleotides matching TRBD2. V shed 1 base, J shed 2 bases, and the junction held 5 bases outside the gene matches. In germline, CDR1 is LGHNA, CDR2 YNFKEQ. CDR3 length: 17 residues.

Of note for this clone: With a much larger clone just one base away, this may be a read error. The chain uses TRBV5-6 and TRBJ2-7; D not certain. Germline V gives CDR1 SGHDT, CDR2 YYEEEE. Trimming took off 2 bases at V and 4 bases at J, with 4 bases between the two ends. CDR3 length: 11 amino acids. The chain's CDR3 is CASSFGYEQYF. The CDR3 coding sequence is TGTGCCAGCAGCTTCGGGTACGAGCAGTACTTC.

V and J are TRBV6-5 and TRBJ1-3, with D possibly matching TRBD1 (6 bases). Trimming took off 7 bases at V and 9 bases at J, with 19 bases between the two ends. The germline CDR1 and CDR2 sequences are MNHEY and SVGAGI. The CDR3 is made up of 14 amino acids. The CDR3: CASTPGFRGGTIYF. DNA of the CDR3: TGTGCCAGCACCCCAGGTTTTAGGGGGGGCACCATATATTTT.

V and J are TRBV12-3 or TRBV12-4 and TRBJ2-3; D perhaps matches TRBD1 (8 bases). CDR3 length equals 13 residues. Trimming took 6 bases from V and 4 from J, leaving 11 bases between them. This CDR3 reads CASRQGGPDTQYF. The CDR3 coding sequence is TGTGCCAGCAGACAGGGGGGGCCAGATACGCAGTATTTT.

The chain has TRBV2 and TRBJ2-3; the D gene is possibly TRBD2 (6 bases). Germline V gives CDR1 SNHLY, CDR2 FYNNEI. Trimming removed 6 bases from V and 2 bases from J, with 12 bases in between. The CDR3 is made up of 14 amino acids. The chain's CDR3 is CASRFGGPTDTQYF. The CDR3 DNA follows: TGTGCCAGCAGATTCGGGGGACCCACAGATACGCAGTATTTT.

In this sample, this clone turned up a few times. CDR3 nucleotides: TGCGCCAGCAGCTTGAGCGGGAGTAACAATGAGCAGTTCTTC. Translation: CASSLSGSNNEQFF. The J gene is TRBJ2-1, the V gene TRBV5-1; 8 nucleotides match TRBD2. V lost 1 base, J lost 5 bases, and 2 bases stayed unmatched. The CDR3 totals 14 residues. Germline V gene data show CDR1 as SGHRS and CDR2 as YFSETQ.

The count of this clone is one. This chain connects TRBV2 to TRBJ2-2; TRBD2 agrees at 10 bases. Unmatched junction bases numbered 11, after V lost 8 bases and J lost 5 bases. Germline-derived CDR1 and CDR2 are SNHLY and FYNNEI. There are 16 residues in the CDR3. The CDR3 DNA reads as TGTGCCAGCCATGAGAGCGGGAGGGGGAGGACCGGGGAGCTGTTTTTT. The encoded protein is CASHESGRGRTGELFF. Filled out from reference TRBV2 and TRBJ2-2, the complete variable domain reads EPEVTQTPSHQVTQMGQEVILRCVPISNHLYFYWYRQILGQKVEFLVSFYNNEISEKSEIFDDQFSVERPDGSNFTLKIRSTKLEDSAMYFCASHESGRGRTGELFFGEGSRLTVL.

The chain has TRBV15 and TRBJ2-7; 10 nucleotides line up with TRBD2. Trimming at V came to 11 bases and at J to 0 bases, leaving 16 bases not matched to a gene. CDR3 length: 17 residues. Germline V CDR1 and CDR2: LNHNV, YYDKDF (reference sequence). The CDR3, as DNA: TGTGCCGACCGGGCTAGCGGGAGACGAACCAGCTCCTACGAGCAGTACTTC. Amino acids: CADRASGRRTSSYEQYF. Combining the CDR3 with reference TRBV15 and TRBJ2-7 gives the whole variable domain DAMVIQNPRYQVTQFGKPVTLSCSQTLNHNVMYWYQQKSSQAPKLLFHYYDKDFNNEADTPDNFQSRRPNTSFCFLDIRSPGLGDTAMYLCADRASGRRTSSYEQYFGPGTRLTVT.

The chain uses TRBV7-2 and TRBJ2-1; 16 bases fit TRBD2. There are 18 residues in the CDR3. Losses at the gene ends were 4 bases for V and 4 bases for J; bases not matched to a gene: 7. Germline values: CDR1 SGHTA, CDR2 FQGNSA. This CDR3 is CASSSQGLAGGLYNEQFF. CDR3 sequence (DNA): TGTGCCAGCAGCTCTCAGGGACTAGCGGGAGGGTTATACAATGAGCAGTTCTTC.

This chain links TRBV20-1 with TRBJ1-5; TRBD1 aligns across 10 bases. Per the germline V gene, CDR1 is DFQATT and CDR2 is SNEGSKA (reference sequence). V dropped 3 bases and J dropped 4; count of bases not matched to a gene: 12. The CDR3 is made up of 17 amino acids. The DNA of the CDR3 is TGCAGTGCTAGTGGGCGGGACAGGGGTTTACGGAATCAGCCCCAGCATTTT. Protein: CSASGRDRGLRNQPQHF.

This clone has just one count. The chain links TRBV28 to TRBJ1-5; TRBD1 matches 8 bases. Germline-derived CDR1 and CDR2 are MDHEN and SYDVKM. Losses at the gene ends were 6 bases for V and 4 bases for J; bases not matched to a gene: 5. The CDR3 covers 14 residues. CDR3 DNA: TGTGCCAGCAGACAACAGGGGGGAAATCAGCCCCAGCATTTT. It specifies CASRQQGGNQPQHF.

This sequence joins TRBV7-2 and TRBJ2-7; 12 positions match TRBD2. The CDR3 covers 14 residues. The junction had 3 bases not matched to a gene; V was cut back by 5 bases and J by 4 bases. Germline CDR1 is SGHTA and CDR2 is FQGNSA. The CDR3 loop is CASSPTSGSYEQYF. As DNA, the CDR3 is TGTGCCAGCAGCCCGACTAGCGGGAGTTACGAGCAGTACTTC.

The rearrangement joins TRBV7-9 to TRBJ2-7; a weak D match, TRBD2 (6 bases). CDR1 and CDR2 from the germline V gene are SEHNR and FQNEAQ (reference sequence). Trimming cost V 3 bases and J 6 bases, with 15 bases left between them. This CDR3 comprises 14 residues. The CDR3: CASSFQAGTGEQYF. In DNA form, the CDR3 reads TGTGCCAGCAGCTTTCAGGCGGGGACGGGCGAGCAGTACTTC. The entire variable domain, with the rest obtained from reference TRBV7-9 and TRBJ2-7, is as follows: DTGVSQNPRHKITKRGQNVTFRCDPISEHNRLYWYRQTLGQGPEFLTYFQNEAQLEKSRLLSDRFSAERPKGSFSTLEIQRTEQGDSAMYLCASSFQAGTGEQYFGPGTRLTVT.

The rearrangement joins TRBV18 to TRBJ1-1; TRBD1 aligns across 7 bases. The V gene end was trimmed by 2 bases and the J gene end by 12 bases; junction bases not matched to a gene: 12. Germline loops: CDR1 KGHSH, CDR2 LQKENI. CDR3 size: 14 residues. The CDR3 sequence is CASSPGQRGTESFF. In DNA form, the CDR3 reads TGTGCCAGCTCACCAGGGCAGCGTGGGACAGAATCTTTCTTT.

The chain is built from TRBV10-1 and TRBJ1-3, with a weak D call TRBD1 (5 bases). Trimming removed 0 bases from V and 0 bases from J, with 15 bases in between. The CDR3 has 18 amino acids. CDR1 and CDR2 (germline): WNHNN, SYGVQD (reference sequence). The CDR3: CASSESPGPLISGNTIYF. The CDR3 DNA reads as TGCGCCAGCAGTGAGTCTCCAGGGCCGCTAATCTCTGGAAACACCATATATTTT.

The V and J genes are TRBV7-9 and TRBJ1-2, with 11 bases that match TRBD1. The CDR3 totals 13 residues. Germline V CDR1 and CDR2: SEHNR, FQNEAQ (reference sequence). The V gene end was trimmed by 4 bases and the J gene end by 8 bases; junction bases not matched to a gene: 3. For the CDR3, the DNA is TGTGCCAGCAGCTGGACAGGGGGCGGCGGCTACACCTTC. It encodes CASSWTGGGGYTF.

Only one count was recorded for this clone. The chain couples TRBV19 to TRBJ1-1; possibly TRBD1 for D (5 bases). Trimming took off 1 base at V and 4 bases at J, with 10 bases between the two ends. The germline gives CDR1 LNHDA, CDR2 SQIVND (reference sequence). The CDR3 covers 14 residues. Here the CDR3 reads CASSIVGVPTEAFF. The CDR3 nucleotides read TGTGCCAGTAGTATAGTAGGGGTCCCCACTGAAGCTTTCTTT.

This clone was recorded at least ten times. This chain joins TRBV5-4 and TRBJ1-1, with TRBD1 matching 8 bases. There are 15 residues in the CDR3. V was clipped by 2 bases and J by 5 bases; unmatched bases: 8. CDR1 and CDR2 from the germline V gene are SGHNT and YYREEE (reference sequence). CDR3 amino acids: CASSFFRQGATEAFF. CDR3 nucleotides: TGTGCCAGCAGCTTCTTTCGGCAGGGGGCTACTGAAGCTTTCTTT. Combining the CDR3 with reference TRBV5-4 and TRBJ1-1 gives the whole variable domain ETGVTQSPTHLIKTRGQQVTLRCSSQSGHNTVSWYQQALGQGPQFIFQYYREEENGRGNFPPRFSGLQFPNYSSELNVNALELDDSALYLCASSFFRQGATEAFFGQGTRLTVV.

The CDR3 DNA sequence: TGTGCCAGCAGCTTACCCCCGGACAGACCTGAAAACACCATATATTTT. This gives the protein CASSLPPDRPENTIYF. The chain is built from TRBV9 and TRBJ1-3; perhaps TRBD1 as D (6 bases). The V end was cut by 4 bases, the J end by 6 bases, with 20 bases between. Germline CDR1 reads SGDLS; CDR2 reads YYNGEE. This CDR3 comprises 16 residues. Filled out from reference TRBV9 and TRBJ1-3, the complete variable domain reads DSGVTQTPKHLITATGQRVTLRCSPRSGDLSVYWYQQSLDQGLQFLIQYYNGEERAKGNILERFSAQQFPDLHSELNLSSLELGDSALYFCASSLPPDRPENTIYFGEGSWLTVV.

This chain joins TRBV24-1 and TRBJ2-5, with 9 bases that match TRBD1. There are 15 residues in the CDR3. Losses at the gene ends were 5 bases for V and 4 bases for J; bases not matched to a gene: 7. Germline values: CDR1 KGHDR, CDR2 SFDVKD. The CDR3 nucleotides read TGTGCCACCAGTGGCGCACCGGGACAGGGAGAGACCCAGTACTTC. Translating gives CATSGAPGQGETQYF.

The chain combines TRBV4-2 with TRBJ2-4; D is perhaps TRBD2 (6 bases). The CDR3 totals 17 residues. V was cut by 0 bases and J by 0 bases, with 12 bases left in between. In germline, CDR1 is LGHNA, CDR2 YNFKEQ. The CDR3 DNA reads TGTGCCAGCAGCCAAGATTGGGCGGGACTAGCCAAAAACATTCAGTACTTC. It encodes CASSQDWAGLAKNIQYF.

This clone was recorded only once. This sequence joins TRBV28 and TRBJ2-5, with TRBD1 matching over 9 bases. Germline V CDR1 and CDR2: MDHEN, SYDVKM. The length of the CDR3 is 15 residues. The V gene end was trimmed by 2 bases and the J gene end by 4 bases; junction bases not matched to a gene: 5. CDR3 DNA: TGTGCCAGCAGTTTAACCACAGGGGGCGGAGAGACCCAGTACTTC. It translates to CASSLTTGGGETQYF. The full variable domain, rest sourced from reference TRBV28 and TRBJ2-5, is DVKVTQSSRYLVKRTGEKVFLECVQDMDHENMFWYRQDPGLGLRLIYFSYDVKMKEKGDIPEGYSVSREKKERFSLILESASTNQTSMYLCASSLTTGGGETQYFGPGTRLLVL.

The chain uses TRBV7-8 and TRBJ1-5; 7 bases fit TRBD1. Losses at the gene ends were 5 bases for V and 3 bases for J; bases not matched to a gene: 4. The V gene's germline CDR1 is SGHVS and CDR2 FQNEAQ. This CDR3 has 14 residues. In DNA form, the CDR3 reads TGTGCCAGCAGCCCCGGGACAGTCAATCAGCCCCAGCATTTT. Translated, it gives CASSPGTVNQPQHF.

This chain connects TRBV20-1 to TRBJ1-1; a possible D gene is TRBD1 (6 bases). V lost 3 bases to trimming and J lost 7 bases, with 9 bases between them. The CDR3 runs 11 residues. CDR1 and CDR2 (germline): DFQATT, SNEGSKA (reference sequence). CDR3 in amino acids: CSASGDIEAFF. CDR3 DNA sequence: TGCAGTGCTAGTGGGGACATTGAAGCTTTCTTT.

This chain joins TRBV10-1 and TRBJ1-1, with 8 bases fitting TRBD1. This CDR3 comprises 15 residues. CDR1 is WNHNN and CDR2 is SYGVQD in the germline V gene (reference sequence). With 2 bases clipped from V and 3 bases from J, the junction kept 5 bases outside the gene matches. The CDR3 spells CASSEQPTGDTEAFF. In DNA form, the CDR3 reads TGCGCCAGCAGTGAGCAACCGACAGGGGACACTGAAGCTTTCTTT.

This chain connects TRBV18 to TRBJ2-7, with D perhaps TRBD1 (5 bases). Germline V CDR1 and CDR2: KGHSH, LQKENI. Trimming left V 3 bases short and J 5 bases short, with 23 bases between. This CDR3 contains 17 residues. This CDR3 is CASSPQKISLKGDEQYF. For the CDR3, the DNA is TGTGCCAGCTCACCCCAAAAGATTTCCCTAAAAGGGGACGAGCAGTACTTC.